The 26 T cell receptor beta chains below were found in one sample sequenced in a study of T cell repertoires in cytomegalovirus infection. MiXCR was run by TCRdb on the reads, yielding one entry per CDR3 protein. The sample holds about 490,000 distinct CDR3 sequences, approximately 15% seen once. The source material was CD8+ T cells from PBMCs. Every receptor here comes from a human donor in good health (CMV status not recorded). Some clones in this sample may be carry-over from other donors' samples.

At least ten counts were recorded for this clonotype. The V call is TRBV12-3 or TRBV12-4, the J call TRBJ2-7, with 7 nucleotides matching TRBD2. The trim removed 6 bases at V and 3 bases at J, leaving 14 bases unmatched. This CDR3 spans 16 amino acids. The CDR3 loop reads CASSPPGVERGYEQYF. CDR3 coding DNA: TGTGCCAGCAGCCCTCCCGGCGTGGAGCGGGGCTACGAGCAGTACTTC.

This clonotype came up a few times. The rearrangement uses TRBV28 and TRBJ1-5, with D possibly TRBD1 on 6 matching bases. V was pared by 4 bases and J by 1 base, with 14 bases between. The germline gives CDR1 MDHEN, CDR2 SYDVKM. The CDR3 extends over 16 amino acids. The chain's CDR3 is CASSSKGHWSNQPQHF. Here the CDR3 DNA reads TGTGCCAGCAGTTCTAAGGGACATTGGAGCAATCAGCCCCAGCATTTT. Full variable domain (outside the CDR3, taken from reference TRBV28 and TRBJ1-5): DVKVTQSSRYLVKRTGEKVFLECVQDMDHENMFWYRQDPGLGLRLIYFSYDVKMKEKGDIPEGYSVSREKKERFSLILESASTNQTSMYLCASSSKGHWSNQPQHFGDGTRLSIL.

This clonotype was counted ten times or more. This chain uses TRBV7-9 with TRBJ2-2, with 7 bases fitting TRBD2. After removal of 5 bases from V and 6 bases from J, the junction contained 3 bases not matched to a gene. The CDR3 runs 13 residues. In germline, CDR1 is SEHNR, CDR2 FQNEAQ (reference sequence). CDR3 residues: CASSLGLAGELFF. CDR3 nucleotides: TGTGCCAGCAGCCTCGGACTAGCCGGGGAGCTGTTTTTT. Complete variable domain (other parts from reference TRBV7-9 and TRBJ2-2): DTGVSQNPRHKITKRGQNVTFRCDPISEHNRLYWYRQTLGQGPEFLTYFQNEAQLEKSRLLSDRFSAERPKGSFSTLEIQRTEQGDSAMYLCASSLGLAGELFFGEGSRLTVL.

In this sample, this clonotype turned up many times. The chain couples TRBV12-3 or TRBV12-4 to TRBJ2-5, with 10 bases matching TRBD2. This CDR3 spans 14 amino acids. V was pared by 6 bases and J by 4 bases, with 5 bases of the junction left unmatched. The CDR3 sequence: CASRAGTSVETQYF. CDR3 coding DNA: TGTGCCAGCAGGGCCGGGACTAGCGTAGAGACCCAGTACTTC.

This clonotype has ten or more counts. The CDR3 spells CASRGISGSEQFF. The CDR3 bases are TGTGCCAGCAGGGGGATCAGTGGGAGCGAGCAGTTCTTC. V usage is TRBV12-3 or TRBV12-4 and J usage is TRBJ2-1; D is perhaps TRBD2 (5 bases). The CDR3 runs 13 residues. The V and J ends lost 6 bases and 10 bases respectively, with 16 bases between them.

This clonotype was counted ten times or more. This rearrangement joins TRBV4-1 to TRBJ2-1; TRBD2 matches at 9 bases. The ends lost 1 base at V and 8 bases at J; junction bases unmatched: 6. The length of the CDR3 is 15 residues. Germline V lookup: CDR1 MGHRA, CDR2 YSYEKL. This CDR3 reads CASSQALAGQDEQFF. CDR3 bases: TGCGCCAGCAGCCAAGCACTAGCGGGCCAGGATGAGCAGTTCTTC.

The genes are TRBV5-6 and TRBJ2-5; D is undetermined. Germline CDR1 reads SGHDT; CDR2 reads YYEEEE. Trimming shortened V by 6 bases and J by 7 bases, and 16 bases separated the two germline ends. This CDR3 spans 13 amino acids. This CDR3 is CASTSPEVGTQYF. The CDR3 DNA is TGTGCCAGCACCTCCCCCGAGGTCGGGACCCAGTACTTC.

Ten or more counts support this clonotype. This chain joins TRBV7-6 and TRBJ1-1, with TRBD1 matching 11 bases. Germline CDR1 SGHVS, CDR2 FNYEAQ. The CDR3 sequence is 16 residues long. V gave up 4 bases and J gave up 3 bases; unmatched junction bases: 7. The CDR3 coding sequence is TGTGCCAGCAGCTCAGGACAGGGGGCTAGGTACACTGAAGCTTTCTTT. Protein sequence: CASSSGQGARYTEAFF.

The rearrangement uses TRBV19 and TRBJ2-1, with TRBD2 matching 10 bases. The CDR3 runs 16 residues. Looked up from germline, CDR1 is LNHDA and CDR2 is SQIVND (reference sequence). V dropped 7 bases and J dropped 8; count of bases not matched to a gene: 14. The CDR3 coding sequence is TGTGCCAGTACGCTCGGGGCTAGCGGGAGAAGTTATGAGCAGTTCTTC. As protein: CASTLGASGRSYEQFF. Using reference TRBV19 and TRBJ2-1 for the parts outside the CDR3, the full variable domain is DGGITQSPKYLFRKEGQNVTLSCEQNLNHDAMYWYRQDPGQGLRLIYYSQIVNDFQKGDIAEGYSVSREKKESFPLTVTSAQKNPTAFYLCASTLGASGRSYEQFFGPGTRLTVL.

CDR3 loop: CSAPHGYTF. The DNA for the CDR3 is TGCAGTGCACCCCATGGCTACACCTTC. The J gene is TRBJ1-2, the V gene TRBV20-1; D is undetermined. The CDR3 contains 9 residues. V shed 6 bases and J shed 6 bases, with 5 bases lying between them. CDR1 is DFQATT and CDR2 is SNEGSKA in the germline V gene (reference sequence).

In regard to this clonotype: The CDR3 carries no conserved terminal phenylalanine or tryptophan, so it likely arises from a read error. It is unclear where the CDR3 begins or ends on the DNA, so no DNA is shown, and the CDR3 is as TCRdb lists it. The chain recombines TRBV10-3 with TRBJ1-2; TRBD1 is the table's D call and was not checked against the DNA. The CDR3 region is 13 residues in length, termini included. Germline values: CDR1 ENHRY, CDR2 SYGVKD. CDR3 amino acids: CALRDEGDYGYTL.

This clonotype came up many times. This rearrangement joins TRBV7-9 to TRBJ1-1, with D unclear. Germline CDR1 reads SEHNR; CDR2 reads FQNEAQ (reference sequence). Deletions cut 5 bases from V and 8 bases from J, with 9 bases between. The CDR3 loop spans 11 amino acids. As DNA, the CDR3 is TGTGCCAGCAGCGTACAGATAGAAGCTTTCTTT. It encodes CASSVQIEAFF.

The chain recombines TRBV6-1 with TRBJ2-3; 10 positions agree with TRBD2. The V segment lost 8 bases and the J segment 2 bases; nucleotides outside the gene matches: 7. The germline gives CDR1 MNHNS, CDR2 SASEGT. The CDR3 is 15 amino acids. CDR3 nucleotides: TGTGCCAGCTGGCGACTAGCGGGCTCCACAGATACGCAGTATTTT. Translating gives CASWRLAGSTDTQYF.

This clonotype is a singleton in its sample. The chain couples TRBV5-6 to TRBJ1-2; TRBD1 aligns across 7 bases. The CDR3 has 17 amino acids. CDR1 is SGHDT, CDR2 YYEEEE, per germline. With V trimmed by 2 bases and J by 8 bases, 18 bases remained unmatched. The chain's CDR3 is CASSFVTGTANPIGYTF. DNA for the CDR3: TGTGCCAGCAGCTTTGTAACCGGGACAGCCAACCCTATAGGCTACACCTTC.

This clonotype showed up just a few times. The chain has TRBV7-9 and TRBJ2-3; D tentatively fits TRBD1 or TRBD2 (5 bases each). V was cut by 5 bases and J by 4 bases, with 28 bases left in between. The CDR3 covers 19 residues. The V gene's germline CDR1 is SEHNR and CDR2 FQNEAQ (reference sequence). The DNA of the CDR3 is TGTGCCAGCAGCGGCCCGGGGCGGGTTACGCTCCCTTTAGCAGATACGCAGTATTTT. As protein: CASSGPGRVTLPLADTQYF.

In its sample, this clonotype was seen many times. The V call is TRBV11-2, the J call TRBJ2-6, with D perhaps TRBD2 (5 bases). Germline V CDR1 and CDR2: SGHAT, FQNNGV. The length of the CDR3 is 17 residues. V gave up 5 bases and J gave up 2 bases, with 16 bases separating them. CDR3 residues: CASSKNRRSTGANVLTF. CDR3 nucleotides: TGTGCCAGCAGCAAAAACCGGAGGTCTACTGGGGCCAACGTCCTGACTTTC.

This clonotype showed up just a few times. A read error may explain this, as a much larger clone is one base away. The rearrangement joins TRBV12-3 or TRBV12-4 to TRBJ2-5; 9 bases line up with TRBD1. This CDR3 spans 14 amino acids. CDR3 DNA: TGTGCCAGCAGTTTGAACAGGGGGCTGGAGATCCAGTACTTC. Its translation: CASSLNRGLEIQYF.

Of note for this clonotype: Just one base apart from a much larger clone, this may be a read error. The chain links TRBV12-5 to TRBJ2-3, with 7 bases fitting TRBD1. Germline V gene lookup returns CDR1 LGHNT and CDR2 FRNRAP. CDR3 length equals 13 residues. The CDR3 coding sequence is TGTGCTAGTGGAGGGGGCAGTGGAGATATGCAGTATTTT. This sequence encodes CASGGGSGDMQYF.

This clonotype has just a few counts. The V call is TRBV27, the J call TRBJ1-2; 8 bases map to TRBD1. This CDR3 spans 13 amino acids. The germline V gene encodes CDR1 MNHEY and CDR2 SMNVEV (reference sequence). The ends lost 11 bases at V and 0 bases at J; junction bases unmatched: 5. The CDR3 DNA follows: TGTGCCGCCAGGGGGCTGGCTAACTATGGCTACACCTTC. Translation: CAARGLANYGYTF.

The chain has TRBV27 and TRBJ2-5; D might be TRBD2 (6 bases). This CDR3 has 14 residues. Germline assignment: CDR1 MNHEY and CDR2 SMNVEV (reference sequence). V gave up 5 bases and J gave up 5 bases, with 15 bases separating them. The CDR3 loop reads CASSPPGGSETQYF. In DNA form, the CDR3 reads TGTGCCAGCAGTCCTCCTGGGGGGTCTGAGACCCAGTACTTC.

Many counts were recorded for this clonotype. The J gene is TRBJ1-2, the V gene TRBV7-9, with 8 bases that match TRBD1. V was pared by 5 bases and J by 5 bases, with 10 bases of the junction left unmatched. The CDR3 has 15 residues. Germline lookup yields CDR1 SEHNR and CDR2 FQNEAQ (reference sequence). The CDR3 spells CASSQGASFLYGYTF. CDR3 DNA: TGTGCCAGCAGCCAGGGGGCCTCCTTTCTTTATGGCTACACCTTC.

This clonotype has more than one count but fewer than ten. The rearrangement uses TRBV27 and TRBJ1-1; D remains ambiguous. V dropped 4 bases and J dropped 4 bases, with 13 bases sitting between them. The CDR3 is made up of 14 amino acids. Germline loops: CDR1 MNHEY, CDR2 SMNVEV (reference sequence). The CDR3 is CASSSQAGSTEAFF. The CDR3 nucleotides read TGTGCCAGCAGTTCACAAGCCGGGAGCACTGAAGCTTTCTTT.

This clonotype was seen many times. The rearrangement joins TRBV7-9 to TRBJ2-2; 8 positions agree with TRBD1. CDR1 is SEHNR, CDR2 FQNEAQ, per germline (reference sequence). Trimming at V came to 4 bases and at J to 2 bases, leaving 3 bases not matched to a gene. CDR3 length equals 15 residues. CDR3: CASSSTGVNTGELFF. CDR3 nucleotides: TGTGCCAGCAGCTCGACAGGGGTAAACACCGGGGAGCTGTTTTTT.

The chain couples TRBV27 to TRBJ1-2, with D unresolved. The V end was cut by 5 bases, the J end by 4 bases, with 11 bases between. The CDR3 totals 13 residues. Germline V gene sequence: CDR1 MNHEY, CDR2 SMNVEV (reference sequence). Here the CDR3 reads CASSVGPFYGYTF. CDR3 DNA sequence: TGTGCCAGCAGTGTTGGACCCTTCTATGGCTACACCTTC.

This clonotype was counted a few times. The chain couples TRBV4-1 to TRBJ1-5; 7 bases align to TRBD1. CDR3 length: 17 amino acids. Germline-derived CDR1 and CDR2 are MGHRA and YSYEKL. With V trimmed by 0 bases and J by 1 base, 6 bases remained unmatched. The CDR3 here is CASSQDETGSSNQPQHF. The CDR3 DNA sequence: TGCGCCAGCAGCCAAGATGAGACAGGGTCGAGCAATCAGCCCCAGCATTTT.

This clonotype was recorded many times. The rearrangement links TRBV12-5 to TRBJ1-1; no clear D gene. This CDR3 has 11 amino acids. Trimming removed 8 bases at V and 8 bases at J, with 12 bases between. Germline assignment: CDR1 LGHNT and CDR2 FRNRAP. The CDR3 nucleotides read TGTGCTAGTCAGGCCGGGAGCGAAGCTTTCTTT. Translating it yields CASQAGSEAFF.